This TCR beta chain was identified in a study of Ad26.COV2.S vaccination and SARS-CoV-2 variants. The CDR3 spans 15 residues. Germline CDR1 and CDR2: SEHNR and FQNEAQ (reference sequence). Trimming removed 5 bases from V and 1 base from J; junction bases left unmatched: 6. Treatment given: 19 received Ad26.COV2.S at low or high dose, single or two shots; several received placebo; per-sample allocation not given. The samples were gathered on day 63 after the first injection of vaccine or placebo. Using immunoSEQ multiplex PCR, the repertoire was profiled, and TCRdb retains in-frame clones only, with some absent. This table has over 400,000 clones, about 90% appearing once.

V gene TRBV7-9 combines with J gene TRBJ2-3; 7 positions match TRBD1. This receptor was taken from a person between 18 and 65 years old who received the Ad26.COV2.S COVID-19 vaccine or a placebo. Sequenced here: peripheral blood, sampled in a trial of Ad26.COV2.S vaccine versus placebo. Written as DNA, the CDR3 is TGTGCCAGCAGCGCCCCAGACAGGGGCACAGATACGCAGTATTTT. Amino acid sequence: CASSAPDRGTDTQYF.